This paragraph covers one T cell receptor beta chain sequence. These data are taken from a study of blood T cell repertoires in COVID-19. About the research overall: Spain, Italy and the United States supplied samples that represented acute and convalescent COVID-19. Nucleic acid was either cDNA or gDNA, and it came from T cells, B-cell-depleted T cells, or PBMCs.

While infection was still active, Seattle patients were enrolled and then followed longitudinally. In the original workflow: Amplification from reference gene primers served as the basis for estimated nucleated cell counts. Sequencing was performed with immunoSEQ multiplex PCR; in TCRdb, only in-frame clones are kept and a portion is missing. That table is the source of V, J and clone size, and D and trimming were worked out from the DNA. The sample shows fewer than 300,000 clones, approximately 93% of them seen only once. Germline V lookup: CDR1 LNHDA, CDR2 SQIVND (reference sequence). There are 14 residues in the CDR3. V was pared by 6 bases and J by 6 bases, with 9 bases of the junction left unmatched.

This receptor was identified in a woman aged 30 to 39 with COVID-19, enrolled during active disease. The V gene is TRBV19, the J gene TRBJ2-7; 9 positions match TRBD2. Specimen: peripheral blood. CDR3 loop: CASRPGLATFEQYF. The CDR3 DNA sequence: TGTGCCAGTAGGCCGGGACTAGCCACGTTCGAGCAGTACTTC. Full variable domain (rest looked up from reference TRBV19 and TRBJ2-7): DGGITQSPKYLFRKEGQNVTLSCEQNLNHDAMYWYRQDPGQGLRLIYYSQIVNDFQKGDIAEGYSVSREKKESFPLTVTSAQKNPTAFYLCASRPGLATFEQYFGPGTRLTVT.